This is a list of T cell receptor beta chains from one sample in a study of T-cell reconstitution after alpha-beta-depleted transplantation in children. TCRdb ran MiXCR on the PCR reads and lists one entry per CDR3 protein. In the table there are hundreds of thousands of distinct CDR3 sequences, 15% to 20% of which are singletons. The sample was PBMCs, mostly from graft donor cells, taken 360 days after TCRalphabeta/CD19-depleted stem cell transplant. These receptors came from a boy younger than two who had a stem cell transplant for Wiskott-Aldrich syndrome, so the T cells may come from the graft donor. CDR3s include the opening cysteine and the closing phenylalanine or tryptophan. A D gene is named only where the DNA matches it firmly. Clone size is not always given. Where it is, it says once, few, many or a class for expanded clones.

D: NA
size: NA
V: TRBV20-1
J: TRBJ2-5
CDR3: CSARDVGQETQYF
DNA: TGCAGTGCTAGAGATGTAGGCCAAGAGACCCAGTACTTC

D: NA
size: NA
V: TRBV5-6
J: TRBJ2-7
CDR3: CASSFNYRADRYEQYF
DNA: TGTGCCAGCAGCTTCAATTATAGGGCGGACCGCTACGAGCAGTACTTC

D: NA
size: many
V: TRBV12-3/TRBV12-4
J: TRBJ1-4
CDR3: CASSLVGPLREKLFF
DNA: TGTGCCAGCAGTTTAGTGGGCCCCTTACGGGAAAAACTGTTTTTT

D: NA
size: NA
V: TRBV12-3/TRBV12-4
J: TRBJ1-1
CDR3: CASSFWGTNTEAFF
DNA: TGTGCCAGCAGTTTCTGGGGAACCAACACTGAAGCTTTCTTT

D: NA
size: NA
V: TRBV7-2
J: TRBJ1-2
CDR3: CASSLKTGPYGYTF
DNA: TGTGCCAGCAGCTTAAAGACGGGCCCCTATGGCTACACCTTC

D: NA
size: NA
V: TRBV5-1
J: TRBJ2-7
CDR3: CASSTLRGYEQYF
DNA: TGCGCCAGCAGCACCCTCAGGGGATACGAGCAGTACTTC

D: TRBD1
size: few
V: TRBV27
J: TRBJ2-3
CDR3: CASSLRWDRGRPRTDTQYF
DNA: TGTGCCAGCAGTTTAAGATGGGACAGAGGGCGACCTAGGACAGATACGCAGTATTTT

D: TRBD2
size: NA
V: TRBV13
J: TRBJ2-1
CDR3: CASSLSLSLGLASDEQFF
DNA: TGTGCCAGCAGCTTAAGTTTGTCTCTGGGACTAGCGTCGGATGAGCAGTTCTTC

D: NA
size: NA
V: TRBV4-1
J: TRBJ2-1
CDR3: CASSQQTGLVEGEQFF
DNA: TGCGCCAGCAGCCAACAGACAGGCTTGGTCGAGGGTGAGCAGTTCTTC

D: NA
size: few
V: TRBV6-5
J: TRBJ2-2
CDR3: CASSYHQRELFF
DNA: TGTGCCAGCAGTTACCATCAACGGGAGCTGTTTTTT

D: TRBD1
size: NA
V: TRBV7-2
J: TRBJ1-2
CDR3: CASSTRGLYGYTF
DNA: TGTGCCAGCAGCACCAGGGGGCTCTATGGCTACACCTTC

D: TRBD1
size: NA
V: TRBV4-1
J: TRBJ1-6
CDR3: CASSQTGQVNSPLHF
DNA: TGCGCCAGCAGCCAGACGGGACAGGTTAATTCACCCCTCCACTTT

D: NA
size: many
V: TRBV10-3
J: TRBJ2-1
CDR3: CAISGVTSSYNEQFF
DNA: TGTGCCATCAGTGGGGTTACTAGCTCCTACAATGAGCAGTTCTTC

D: NA
size: NA
V: TRBV3-1
J: TRBJ2-5
CDR3: CASSPYSGAGETQYF
DNA: TGTGCCAGCAGCCCTTACTCGGGGGCGGGGGAGACCCAGTACTTC

D: NA
size: few
V: TRBV10-3
J: TRBJ2-7
CDR3: CAAGGMATTEQYF
DNA: TGTGCCGCCGGAGGGATGGCAACTACGGAGCAGTACTTC

D: TRBD1
size: few
V: TRBV5-1
J: TRBJ2-7
CDR3: CASSVWTGDPYEQYF
DNA: TGCGCCAGCAGCGTCTGGACAGGGGATCCCTACGAGCAGTACTTC

D: NA
size: NA
V: TRBV10-3
J: TRBJ2-4
CDR3: CAISEDRGRGFQYF
DNA: TGTGCCATCAGTGAGGACCGGGGTAGGGGGTTTCAGTACTTC

D: TRBD2
size: NA
V: TRBV6-5
J: TRBJ2-1
CDR3: CASSSLAGGLPHNEQFF
DNA: TGTGCCAGCAGTTCGTTAGCGGGAGGGCTACCCCACAATGAGCAGTTCTTC

D: TRBD2
size: NA
V: TRBV6-5
J: TRBJ2-3
CDR3: CASSYSRTSNPDTQYF
DNA: TGTGCCAGCAGTTACTCGCGGACTAGTAATCCAGATACGCAGTATTTT

D: NA
size: NA
V: TRBV20-1
J: TRBJ1-1
CDR3: CSAAGGFMNTEAFF
DNA: TGCAGTGCTGCAGGTGGTTTTATGAACACTGAAGCTTTCTTT